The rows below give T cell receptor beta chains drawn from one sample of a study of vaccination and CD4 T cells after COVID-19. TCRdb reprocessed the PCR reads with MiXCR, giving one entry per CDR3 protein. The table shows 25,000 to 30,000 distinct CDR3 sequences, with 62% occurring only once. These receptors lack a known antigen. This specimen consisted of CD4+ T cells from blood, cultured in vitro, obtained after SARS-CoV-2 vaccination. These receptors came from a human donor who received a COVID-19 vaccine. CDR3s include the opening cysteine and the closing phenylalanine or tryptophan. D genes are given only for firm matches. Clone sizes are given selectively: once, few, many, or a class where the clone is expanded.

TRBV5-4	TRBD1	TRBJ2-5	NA	CASSRQGFQETQYF	TGTGCCAGCAGCCGACAGGGGTTCCAAGAGACCCAGTACTTC
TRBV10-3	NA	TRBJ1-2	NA	CAISEALTYGYTF	TGTGCCATCAGTGAGGCACTGACCTATGGCTACACCTTC
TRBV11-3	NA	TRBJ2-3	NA	CASSPFEETDTQYF	TGTGCCAGCAGCCCGTTCGAGGAAACAGATACGCAGTATTTT
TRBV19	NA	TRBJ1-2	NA	CASSIARAPSELFF	TGTGCCAGTAGTATAGCCCGTGCCCCGTCGGAACTTTTTTTC
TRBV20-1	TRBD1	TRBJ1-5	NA	CSALDRGGNQPQHF	TGCAGTGCTCTTGACAGGGGAGGCAATCAGCCCCAGCATTTT
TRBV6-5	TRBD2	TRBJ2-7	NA	CASSYRSLAGGFHEQYF	TGTGCCAGCAGTTACCGTTCACTAGCGGGGGGGTTCCACGAGCAGTACTTC
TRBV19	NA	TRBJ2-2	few	CASSTQRANTGELFF	TGTGCCAGTAGTACCCAGCGGGCGAACACCGGGGAGCTGTTTTTT
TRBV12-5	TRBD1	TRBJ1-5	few	CASSAGTGLSSNQPQHF	TGTGCTAGCAGCGCCGGGACAGGACTTAGCAGCAATCAGCCCCAGCATTTT
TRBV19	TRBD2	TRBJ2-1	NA	CASSIPRLAGGQHEQFF	TGTGCCAGTAGTATCCCTCGACTAGCGGGGGGGCAGCATGAGCAGTTCTTC
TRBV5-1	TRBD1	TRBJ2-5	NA	CASSIGTGNRETQYF	TGCGCCAGCAGCATCGGGACAGGGAATAGGGAGACCCAGTACTTC
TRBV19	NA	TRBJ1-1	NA	CASSIQVSRDTEAFF	TGTGCCAGTAGTATACAGGTTTCCAGGGACACTGAAGCTTTCTTT
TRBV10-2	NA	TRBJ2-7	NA	CASSGTFSYEQYF	TGCGCCAGTTCCGGGACTTTCTCCTACGAGCAGTACTTC
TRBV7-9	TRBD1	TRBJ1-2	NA	CASSAGTALFGYTF	TGTGCCAGCAGCGCCGGGACAGCCCTCTTTGGCTACACCTTC
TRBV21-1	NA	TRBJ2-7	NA	CASSNPQTGPYEQYF	TGTGCCAGCAGCAATCCCCAGACAGGGCCCTACGAGCAGTACTTC
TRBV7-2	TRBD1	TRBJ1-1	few	CASSSGQGQMNTEAFF	TGTGCCAGCAGCTCGGGACAGGGACAGATGAACACTGAAGCTTTCTTT
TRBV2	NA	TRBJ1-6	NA	CASSPRQVVSYNSPLHF	TGTGCCAGCAGCCCCCGACAGGTAGTCTCCTATAATTCACCCCTCCACTTT
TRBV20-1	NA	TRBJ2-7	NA	CSASRILGIPPYEQYF	TGCAGTGCTAGTCGTATCTTGGGAATCCCCCCCTACGAGCAGTACTTC
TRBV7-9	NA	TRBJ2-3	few	CASSLGGARYF	TGTGCCAGCAGCTTAGGAGGGGCTCGGTATTTT